The 5 T cell receptor beta chains in this list originate from one sample, sequenced in a study of cytotoxic CD8 clonotypes in ibrutinib-treated CLL (dated by TCRdb to 2020 to 2022). Library construction relied on the immunoSEQ multiplex PCR assay. TCRdb's version of the immuneACCESS table is confined to in-frame rearrangements and falls short of the full clone set. An unresolved V gene accounts for under half of the shortfall where checked; the remainder is of unknown origin. The sample table contains approximately 84,000 clones; only one count was recorded for 85% to 90% of them. Clones ranked in the top ten supply under 7% of the sample. Sequencing was performed on PBMCs, taken before ibrutinib treatment. Every receptor here comes from a human donor with chronic lymphocytic leukemia.

V usage is TRBV28 and J usage is TRBJ2-3; 7 positions match TRBD2. The V gene's germline CDR1 is MDHEN and CDR2 SYDVKM. The CDR3 runs to 17 residues. V shed 7 bases and J 2 bases; nucleotides not matched to a gene: 15. The CDR3 region is CASTPGGRETHTDTQYF. Here the CDR3 DNA reads TGTGCCAGCACTCCAGGCGGGCGGGAGACACACACAGATACGCAGTATTTT.

V and J are TRBV9 and TRBJ2-5, with D perhaps given as TRBD1 or TRBD2 (5 bases each). This CDR3 contains 13 residues. The germline CDR1 and CDR2 sequences are SGDLS and YYNGEE. V lost 3 bases and J 7 bases, leaving 13 bases between the germline ends. CDR3: CASSDGASWTQYF. The CDR3 DNA reads TGTGCCAGCAGCGACGGGGCCTCGTGGACCCAGTACTTC. The complete variable domain, with remaining parts taken from reference TRBV9 and TRBJ2-5, reads DSGVTQTPKHLITATGQRVTLRCSPRSGDLSVYWYQQSLDQGLQFLIQYYNGEERAKGNILERFSAQQFPDLHSELNLSSLELGDSALYFCASSDGASWTQYFGPGTRLLVL.

This clone has at least ten counts. The rearrangement joins TRBV19 to TRBJ2-1, with 13 bases matching TRBD2. After removal of 5 bases from V and 4 bases from J, the junction contained 14 bases not matched to a gene. This CDR3 has 19 amino acids. CDR1 and CDR2 from the germline V gene are LNHDA and SQIVND (reference sequence). This chain's CDR3 is CASSPRPTSGRARYNEQFF. CDR3 nucleotides: TGTGCCAGTAGTCCCCGCCCTACTAGCGGGAGGGCCCGATACAATGAGCAGTTCTTC.

The chain uses TRBV6-6 and TRBJ1-5; D is undetermined. The CDR3 extends over 14 amino acids. V gave up 2 bases and J gave up 2 bases, with 7 bases separating them. Germline CDR1 MNHNY, CDR2 SVGAGI (reference sequence). This CDR3 reads CASSYRQGNQPQHF. The CDR3 region has the DNA TGTGCCAGCAGTTACCGGCAGGGCAATCAGCCCCAGCATTTT.

The V gene is TRBV5-8, the J gene TRBJ2-1; 8 bases fit TRBD1. This CDR3 is 14 amino acids long. In germline, CDR1 is SGHTS, CDR2 YDEGEE. The trim removed 0 bases at V and 5 bases at J, leaving 1 base unmatched. The CDR3 region is CASSLGQGHNEQFF. The CDR3, as DNA: TGTGCCAGCAGCTTGGGACAGGGGCACAATGAGCAGTTCTTC.